Listed below are T cell receptor beta chains from one sample, sequenced in a study of cytomegalovirus exposure and HLA in healthy donors. Method: immunoSEQ multiplex PCR; TCRdb's copy keeps in-frame clones and lacks some. The sample gives some 120,000 clones, 80% of which show up once; under 0.3% is in the top ten. Source material: PBMCs. The receptors shown here come from a man in his fifties or sixties in good health and CMV-seronegative. CDR3s include the opening cysteine and the closing phenylalanine or tryptophan. Each record gives: clone size, V gene, D gene, J gene, CDR3 DNA, CDR3 protein. A D gene is named only where the DNA matches it firmly. Some rows mark clone size as missing; the rest say once, few, many or name a class of expanded clone.

clone size: few; V gene: TRBV7-2; D gene: -; J gene: TRBJ1-4; CDR3 DNA: TGTGCCAGCAGCTTAGCCAGGGGTAGTGAAAAACTGTTTTTT; CDR3 protein: CASSLARGSEKLFF
clone size: -; V gene: TRBV18; D gene: TRBD2; J gene: TRBJ2-5; CDR3 DNA: TGTGCCAGCTCACCAGAGACAGTTCCGGGAGGGGAGACCCAGTACTTC; CDR3 protein: CASSPETVPGGETQYF
clone size: -; V gene: TRBV5-4; D gene: TRBD1; J gene: TRBJ1-6; CDR3 DNA: TGTGCCAGCAGCCAACAGGGGATAAGGGATTCACCCCTCCACTTT; CDR3 protein: CASSQQGIRDSPLHF
clone size: -; V gene: TRBV7-3; D gene: -; J gene: TRBJ2-6; CDR3 DNA: TGTGCCAGCAGCTTAAGTCCTGGGCGGGCCAACGTCCTGACTTTC; CDR3 protein: CASSLSPGRANVLTF
clone size: -; V gene: TRBV6-6; D gene: TRBD1; J gene: TRBJ2-7; CDR3 DNA: TGTGCCAGCAGGAGACAGGGGAGAGGGGCCGAGCAGTACTTC; CDR3 protein: CASRRQGRGAEQYF
clone size: -; V gene: TRBV4-1; D gene: -; J gene: TRBJ2-7; CDR3 DNA: TGCGCCAGCAGCCGCCCGTCAAGTCGGGGTTCCTACGAGCAGTACTTC; CDR3 protein: CASSRPSSRGSYEQYF
clone size: -; V gene: TRBV27; D gene: -; J gene: TRBJ1-5; CDR3 DNA: TGTGCCAGCAGTGTCAACAACAATCAGCCCCAGCATTTT; CDR3 protein: CASSVNNNQPQHF
clone size: once; V gene: TRBV9; D gene: TRBD2; J gene: TRBJ2-7; CDR3 DNA: TGTGCCAGCAGCGTAGGTGGGTCTAGCGGGTTCTCCTACGAGCAGTACTTC; CDR3 protein: CASSVGGSSGFSYEQYF
clone size: -; V gene: TRBV19; D gene: TRBD2; J gene: TRBJ2-7; CDR3 DNA: TGTGCCAGTAGTCTTAGACTAGCGGGAGGGCCAACCTACGAGCAGTACTTC; CDR3 protein: CASSLRLAGGPTYEQYF
clone size: -; V gene: TRBV7-9; D gene: -; J gene: TRBJ2-1; CDR3 DNA: TGTGCCAGCAGCCAAACGGGGAACAATGAGCAGTTCTTC; CDR3 protein: CASSQTGNNEQFF
clone size: -; V gene: TRBV30; D gene: -; J gene: TRBJ1-5; CDR3 DNA: TGTGCCTGGAGTGAGGGGACATTTAATCAGCCCCAGCATTTT; CDR3 protein: CAWSEGTFNQPQHF
clone size: -; V gene: TRBV28; D gene: TRBD1; J gene: TRBJ2-3; CDR3 DNA: TGTGCCAGCAGTTTATTCGGACAGGGTCTGGATACGCAGTATTTT; CDR3 protein: CASSLFGQGLDTQYF
clone size: -; V gene: TRBV7-9; D gene: TRBD2; J gene: TRBJ2-4; CDR3 DNA: TGTTCCAGCAGCTTAGTCCCGGGACTAGCGGGGGGACCCAAAAACATTCAGTACTTC; CDR3 protein: CSSSLVPGLAGGPKNIQYF
clone size: few; V gene: TRBV19; D gene: -; J gene: TRBJ1-5; CDR3 DNA: TGTGCCAGTAGTCCCGGGTCCCTTCAGCCCCAGCATTTT; CDR3 protein: CASSPGSLQPQHF
clone size: -; V gene: TRBV28; D gene: TRBD1; J gene: TRBJ2-1; CDR3 DNA: TGTGCCAGCAGTCTCAACACAGGGGATCAGTTCTTC; CDR3 protein: CASSLNTGDQFF
clone size: -; V gene: TRBV15; D gene: -; J gene: TRBJ2-7; CDR3 DNA: TGTGCCACCCCCGGGCAGTACTTC; CDR3 protein: CATPGQYF
clone size: -; V gene: TRBV11-3; D gene: TRBD1; J gene: TRBJ2-7; CDR3 DNA: TGTGCCAGCAGCTTAAGGGACAGGGAGGACGAGCAGTACTTC; CDR3 protein: CASSLRDREDEQYF
clone size: few; V gene: TRBV5-1; D gene: -; J gene: TRBJ1-2; CDR3 DNA: TGCGCCAGCAGCTCCCCACAGGGACAAGCTGCAAACTATGGCTACACCTTC; CDR3 protein: CASSSPQGQAANYGYTF
clone size: once; V gene: TRBV18; D gene: TRBD2; J gene: TRBJ2-7; CDR3 DNA: TGTGCCAGCTCACCACCCGGACTAGCGGGAAACTCCTACGAGCAGTACTTC; CDR3 protein: CASSPPGLAGNSYEQYF
clone size: -; V gene: TRBV28; D gene: TRBD2; J gene: TRBJ2-3; CDR3 DNA: TGTGCCAGCAGTTTATCTGGACTAGCGGGGGGGTTAAGCACAGATACGCAGTATTTT; CDR3 protein: CASSLSGLAGGLSTDTQYF
clone size: -; V gene: TRBV7-6; D gene: TRBD1; J gene: TRBJ1-2; CDR3 DNA: TGTGCCAGCAGCTCAAGCCGGGACAGGGGGAGGCCAGACTATGGCTACACCTTC; CDR3 protein: CASSSSRDRGRPDYGYTF
clone size: -; V gene: TRBV28; D gene: TRBD1; J gene: TRBJ2-1; CDR3 DNA: TGTGCCAGCAGCCCTCTTCTGGACAGGGACAATGAGCAGTTCTTC; CDR3 protein: CASSPLLDRDNEQFF